Listed below are T cell receptor beta chains from one sample, sequenced in a study of shared clonotypes between healthy human individuals. Method: immunoSEQ multiplex PCR; TCRdb's copy keeps in-frame clones and lacks some. The data show under 2,500,000 clones, 95% seen once. Sample: naive CD4+ T cells sorted from blood. The receptors come from a man between 18 and 35 years old in good health. The CDR3 runs from the conserved cysteine through the conserved F or W. A D gene is named only where the DNA matches it firmly.

TRBV5-1	TRBJ2-7	-	CASSLAALDIAYEQYF	TGCGCCAGCAGCTTGGCCGCTCTGGATATCGCCTACGAGCAGTACTTC
TRBV5-4	TRBJ2-7	-	CASSLDLAEQYF	TGTGCCAGCAGCTTGGATTTGGCCGAGCAGTACTTC
TRBV7-2	TRBJ2-2	TRBD1	CASRAGTGVPGELFF	TGTGCCAGCAGAGCCGGGACAGGGGTCCCCGGGGAGCTGTTTTTT
TRBV6-6	TRBJ1-5	-	CASSYDGAPGPQHF	TGTGCCAGCAGTTACGACGGGGCCCCAGGACCCCAGCATTTT
TRBV5-1	TRBJ2-3	TRBD2	CATSLLAGGQDTQYF	TGCGCCACCAGCCTACTAGCGGGGGGGCAAGATACGCAGTATTTT
TRBV7-9	TRBJ2-2	-	CASSSDRVGGELFF	TGTGCCAGCAGCTCCGACCGTGTGGGTGGGGAGCTGTTTTTT
TRBV7-9	TRBJ1-1	-	CASSRGLVEAFF	TGTGCCAGCAGCCGGGGGCTGGTCGAAGCTTTCTTT
TRBV13	TRBJ1-1	-	CASSTQGLILMNTEAFF	TGTGCCAGCAGCACCCAGGGGTTAATCCTTATGAACACTGAAGCTTTCTTT
TRBV25-1	TRBJ1-5	TRBD1	CASSETGGGQPQHF	TGTGCCAGCAGTGAAACAGGGGGCGGCCAGCCCCAGCATTTT
TRBV6-4	TRBJ1-1	-	CASSEDGNTEAFF	TGTGCCAGCAGTGAAGACGGGAACACTGAAGCTTTCTTT
TRBV6-5	TRBJ2-7	-	CASSAQGSYEQYF	TGTGCCAGCAGCGCACAGGGATCCTACGAGCAGTACTTC
TRBV6-1	TRBJ2-4	-	CASSEPLAGLAKNIQYF	TGTGCCAGCAGTGAACCCCTGGCAGGACTAGCCAAAAACATTCAGTACTTC
TRBV21-1	TRBJ2-7	-	CASSYRTSGGSYEQYF	TGTGCCAGCAGCTATCGGACTAGCGGGGGCTCCTACGAGCAGTACTTC
TRBV27	TRBJ1-6	TRBD1	CASRGDRENSPLHF	TGTGCCAGCAGGGGGGACAGGGAGAATTCACCCCTCCACTTT
TRBV6-5	TRBJ2-5	-	CASRRGTPRPETQYF	TGTGCCAGCAGGAGAGGGACCCCACGGCCGGAGACCCAGTACTTC
TRBV29-1	TRBJ2-5	-	CSVVTLAFEETQYF	TGCAGCGTCGTTACGCTAGCGTTCGAAGAGACCCAGTACTTC
TRBV7-8	TRBJ2-3	TRBD2	CASSLDSWREGLADTQYF	TGTGCCAGCAGCTTAGATTCCTGGCGGGAGGGGTTGGCAGATACGCAGTATTTT
TRBV9	TRBJ1-2	TRBD1	CASRTTGAGRYTF	TGTGCCAGCAGAACTACAGGGGCGGGTCGCTACACCTTC
TRBV5-6	TRBJ2-7	TRBD1	CASSLGRGSYEQYF	TGTGCCAGCAGCTTAGGCAGGGGGTCCTACGAGCAGTACTTC
TRBV2	TRBJ1-5	-	CASSRTEDSNQPQHF	TGTGCCAGCAGTCGGACGGAGGATAGCAATCAGCCCCAGCATTTT
TRBV2	TRBJ1-5	-	CASSERGGNQPQHF	TGTGCCAGCAGTGAACGTGGGGGGAATCAGCCCCAGCATTTT
TRBV6-1	TRBJ1-2	-	CASSASLGGAQAYGYTF	TGTGCCAGCAGTGCCTCGTTGGGGGGCGCTCAGGCCTATGGCTACACCTTC
TRBV28	TRBJ2-2	-	CASSGVGSGELFF	TGTGCCAGCAGTGGGGTCGGGTCCGGGGAGCTGTTTTTT
TRBV30	TRBJ1-3	-	CAWSPGLNTIYF	TGTGCCTGGAGCCCCGGCCTGAACACCATATATTTT
TRBV4-3	TRBJ1-2	TRBD1	CASSPDRGLYGYTF	TGCGCCAGCAGCCCGGACAGGGGGCTGTATGGCTACACCTTC
TRBV28	TRBJ1-2	-	CASSTNTGKYGYTF	TGTGCCAGCAGTACGAACACCGGGAAGTATGGCTACACCTTC
TRBV10-3	TRBJ2-1	TRBD2	CAIETSGRNEQFF	TGTGCCATTGAGACTAGCGGGAGGAATGAGCAGTTCTTC
TRBV5-1	TRBJ1-5	-	CASSLEGGSSNQPQHF	TGCGCCAGCAGCTTGGAGGGAGGGAGTAGCAATCAGCCCCAGCATTTT
TRBV2	TRBJ1-6	-	CASSGQSYNSPLHF	TGTGCCAGCAGTGGGCAAAGTTATAATTCACCCCTCCACTTT
TRBV5-1	TRBJ2-1	-	CASSLVGASSYNEQFF	TGCGCCAGCAGCTTGGTGGGGGCCTCGTCCTACAATGAGCAGTTCTTC
TRBV10-3	TRBJ1-6	TRBD1	CAISERQGGTNSPLHF	TGTGCCATCAGTGAACGACAGGGGGGAACCAATTCACCCCTCCACTTT